The 16 T cell receptor beta chains below were found in one sample sequenced in a study of cytomegalovirus exposure and HLA in healthy donors. TCRdb's copy holds only in-frame clones and misses some; the assay was immunoSEQ multiplex PCR. Of 100,000 to 150,000 clones in the sample, roughly nine tenths were seen once. The sequenced material came from PBMCs. The receptor set was obtained from a woman in her late teens or twenties in good health and CMV-seronegative.

V usage is TRBV19 and J usage is TRBJ2-2; 8 bases match TRBD1. Germline CDR1 LNHDA, CDR2 SQIVND (reference sequence). The CDR3 spans 14 residues. J lost 4 bases, V lost 4 bases, and 2 bases had no gene match. CDR3 loop: CASSTGQVTGELFF. CDR3 DNA sequence: TGTGCCAGTAGTACGGGACAGGTCACCGGGGAGCTGTTTTTT.

V usage is TRBV18 and J usage is TRBJ1-1; 8 bases are shared with TRBD1. The CDR3 is 16 residues long. Germline V gene sequence: CDR1 KGHSH, CDR2 LQKENI. V trimming: 3 bases; J trimming: 8 bases; junction bases outside the gene matches: 14. The CDR3 sequence: CASSPPGGRSTSEAFF. The CDR3, as DNA: TGTGCCAGCTCACCTCCAGGGGGCCGCTCAACCTCCGAAGCTTTCTTT.

V usage is TRBV18 and J usage is TRBJ2-7, with D perhaps TRBD2 (5 bases). The germline CDR1 and CDR2 sequences are KGHSH and LQKENI. Trimming took off 10 bases at V and 2 bases at J, with 12 bases between the two ends. This CDR3 comprises 12 residues. CDR3: CANGSGTYEQYF. The CDR3 DNA follows: TGTGCCAACGGATCGGGAACCTACGAGCAGTACTTC.

This chain joins TRBV11-2 and TRBJ2-5, with D possibly TRBD1 on 6 matching bases. Germline CDR1 SGHAT, CDR2 FQNNGV. The CDR3 is 12 amino acids. V was shortened by 5 bases and J by 9 bases, with 13 bases between the two germline ends. CDR3 DNA: TGTGCCAGCAGCCTTAATCAGGGGCCCCAGTACTTC. Protein: CASSLNQGPQYF.

The V call is TRBV7-3, the J call TRBJ2-3; 9 bases are shared with TRBD2. The ends lost 5 bases at V and 4 bases at J; junction bases unmatched: 7. The CDR3 length is 15 residues. CDR1 and CDR2 from the germline V gene are SGHTA and FQGTGA. Written as DNA, the CDR3 is TGTGCCAGCAGCCTTAGCGGGGGAAAAGCAGATACGCAGTATTTT. It specifies CASSLSGGKADTQYF. The full variable domain, with the rest looked up from reference TRBV7-3 and TRBJ2-3, is GAGVSQTPSNKVTEKGKYVELRCDPISGHTALYWYRQSLGQGPEFLIYFQGTGAADDSGLPNDRFFAVRPEGSVSTLKIQRTERGDSAVYLCASSLSGGKADTQYFGPGTRLTVL.

The chain uses TRBV6-5 and TRBJ2-7, with 7 bases that match TRBD1. CDR1 is MNHEY and CDR2 is SVGAGI in the germline V gene. The CDR3 length is 15 residues. The V gene end was trimmed by 6 bases and the J gene end by 5 bases; junction bases not matched to a gene: 13. The CDR3, as DNA: TGTGCCAGCAGAAGCCCGACAGGGCCAGGGGACGAGCAGTACTTC. Translating gives CASRSPTGPGDEQYF.

The gene calls are TRBV29-1 and TRBJ1-2, with D possibly being TRBD1 (5 bases). The CDR3 totals 11 residues. Deletions cut 7 bases from V and 8 bases from J, with 14 bases between. CDR1 is SQVTM and CDR2 is ANQGSEA in the germline V gene. CDR3 in amino acids: CSADGEGGYTF. CDR3 in DNA: TGCAGCGCCGACGGGGAGGGGGGCTACACCTTC.

The chain is built from TRBV6-5 and TRBJ2-7; TRBD1 is a possible D gene (5 bases). The V and J ends lost 6 bases and 9 bases respectively, with 18 bases between them. The V gene's germline CDR1 is MNHEY and CDR2 SVGAGI. This CDR3 contains 13 residues. In nucleotides, the CDR3 is TGTGCCAGCAGGGGGTGGCAGGGATCTTCGCAGTACTTC. Translation: CASRGWQGSSQYF.

The V call is TRBV6-1, the J call TRBJ2-3; 10 bases agree with TRBD2. The V segment lost 2 bases and the J segment 0 bases; nucleotides outside the gene matches: 8. Germline V gene sequence: CDR1 MNHNS, CDR2 SASEGT. The length of the CDR3 is 18 residues. The CDR3 DNA reads as TGTGCCAGCAGTGAACTTTTGGCTAGCGGGGGCAGCACAGATACGCAGTATTTT. Amino acid sequence: CASSELLASGGSTDTQYF.

The chain employs TRBV2 and TRBJ1-2, with 8 bases identical to TRBD1. Germline V gene sequence: CDR1 SNHLY, CDR2 FYNNEI. CDR3 length: 15 residues. With 5 bases clipped from V and 2 bases from J, the junction kept 7 bases outside the gene matches. In DNA, the CDR3 is TGTGCCAGCAGTCCCGGGACAGGAAAAAACTATGGCTACACCTTC. Protein: CASSPGTGKNYGYTF.

The chain combines TRBV7-9 with TRBJ2-1, with 12 bases aligning to TRBD2. Germline V gene sequence: CDR1 SEHNR, CDR2 FQNEAQ (reference sequence). With 5 bases clipped from V and 5 bases from J, the junction kept 4 bases outside the gene matches. This CDR3 comprises 15 residues. CDR3 loop: CASSHTSGGNNEQFF. The CDR3, as DNA: TGTGCCAGCAGCCATACTAGCGGGGGGAACAATGAGCAGTTCTTC. The full variable domain, in which reference TRBV7-9 and TRBJ2-1 provide the parts outside the CDR3, is DTGVSQNPRHKITKRGQNVTFRCDPISEHNRLYWYRQTLGQGPEFLTYFQNEAQLEKSRLLSDRFSAERPKGSFSTLEIQRTEQGDSAMYLCASSHTSGGNNEQFFGPGTRLTVL.

The chain employs TRBV7-3 and TRBJ2-5, with TRBD2 matching 8 bases. The junction had 1 base not matched to a gene; V was cut back by 2 bases and J by 5 bases. The germline V gene encodes CDR1 SGHTA and CDR2 FQGTGA. This CDR3 comprises 13 residues. The CDR3 sequence: CASSLLAGETQYF. Here the CDR3 DNA reads TGTGCCAGCAGCTTATTAGCGGGGGAGACCCAGTACTTC. Using reference TRBV7-3 and TRBJ2-5 for the parts outside the CDR3, the full variable domain is GAGVSQTPSNKVTEKGKYVELRCDPISGHTALYWYRQSLGQGPEFLIYFQGTGAADDSGLPNDRFFAVRPEGSVSTLKIQRTERGDSAVYLCASSLLAGETQYFGPGTRLLVL.

As DNA, the CDR3 is TGTGCCAGCACCCCGCGGGCCCCTGGCTACACCTTC. Its translation is CASTPRAPGYTF. This chain links TRBV7-9 with TRBJ1-2, with D unclear. The germline CDR1 and CDR2 sequences are SEHNR and FQNEAQ (reference sequence). Trimming stripped 7 bases from V and 7 bases from J, with 13 bases between. The CDR3 has 12 amino acids.

The rearrangement joins TRBV28 to TRBJ2-7; no firm D call. The germline V and J ends were trimmed by 5 bases and 2 bases, with 10 bases remaining between them. Germline CDR1 reads MDHEN; CDR2 reads SYDVKM. The CDR3 covers 13 residues. This CDR3 is CASSDSDTYEQYF. The CDR3 DNA follows: TGTGCCAGCAGTGACTCAGATACCTACGAGCAGTACTTC.

The genes are TRBV9 and TRBJ2-1, with TRBD2 identical over 9 bases. V lost 4 bases, J lost 0 bases, and 17 bases stayed unmatched. In germline, CDR1 is SGDLS, CDR2 YYNGEE. This CDR3 is built from 20 residues. Written as DNA, the CDR3 is TGTGCCAGCAGCCCTCATATGGCTAGCGGGGTACTACTCTCCTACAATGAGCAGTTCTTC. This sequence encodes CASSPHMASGVLLSYNEQFF.

This sequence joins TRBV4-2 and TRBJ1-2, with TRBD1 identical over 7 bases. This CDR3 comprises 14 residues. CDR1 LGHNA and CDR2 YNFKEQ come from the germline V gene. Unmatched junction bases numbered 10, after V lost 4 bases and J lost 8 bases. The chain's CDR3 is CASSPEMGRGGYTF. The DNA of the CDR3 is TGTGCCAGCAGCCCGGAGATGGGCAGGGGGGGCTACACCTTC.